Shown below are 19 T cell receptor beta chains from a single sample sequenced in a study of cytomegalovirus exposure and HLA in healthy donors (dated by TCRdb to about 2017). The protocol used for the library was the immunoSEQ multiplex PCR assay. Here the immuneACCESS table is served through TCRdb, limited to in-frame sequences with V and J called. Missing clones are a known gap in these copies; in checked studies unresolved V genes cover under half, and the rest lacks a known reason. The sample contains more than 150,000 clones, around 81% of them found a single time. The top ten constitute about 2.8% of the sample. Input material: PBMCs. These receptors all come from a young woman in good health and CMV-seropositive.

V usage is TRBV11-2 and J usage is TRBJ1-1, with 7 bases lining up with TRBD1. The length of the CDR3 is 12 residues. Germline-derived CDR1 and CDR2 are SGHAT and FQNNGV. With 5 bases clipped from V and 8 bases from J, the junction kept 5 bases outside the gene matches. CDR3 sequence reads: CASSIGGQEAFF. The CDR3 nucleotides are TGTGCCAGCAGCATAGGGGGACAGGAAGCTTTCTTT.

V is TRBV7-2 and J is TRBJ2-3, with D unclear. V gave up 5 bases and J gave up 3 bases, with 12 bases separating them. In germline, CDR1 is SGHTA, CDR2 FQGNSA. CDR3 length equals 14 residues. CDR3 nucleotide sequence: TGTGCCAGCAGCCGATCAGGATATACAGATACGCAGTATTTT. Residues: CASSRSGYTDTQYF.

The CDR3 is CASSFRLVTNNEQFF. The CDR3 DNA reads TGTGCCAGCAGTTTCAGACTAGTAACGAACAATGAGCAGTTCTTC. V usage is TRBV27 and J usage is TRBJ2-1, with D possibly matching TRBD2 (6 bases). CDR1 MNHEY and CDR2 SMNVEV come from the germline V gene (reference sequence). V was cut by 3 bases and J by 5 bases, with 14 bases left in between. The CDR3 totals 15 residues.

This rearrangement joins TRBV4-3 to TRBJ2-5; 7 bases are shared with TRBD1. Germline lookup yields CDR1 LGHNA and CDR2 YSLEER. CDR3 length: 14 residues. Germline trimming cut 2 bases from V and 2 bases from J; bases unmatched to any gene: 2. The CDR3 loop reads CASSQTGEQETQYF. CDR3 DNA: TGCGCCAGCAGCCAAACAGGGGAACAAGAGACCCAGTACTTC.

The chain couples TRBV5-1 to TRBJ2-2; D possibly corresponds to TRBD2 (6 bases). CDR1 is SGHRS, CDR2 YFSETQ, per germline. With 3 bases removed from V and 5 bases from J, the gap between germline ends came to 11 bases. The CDR3 sequence is 14 residues long. CDR3 amino acids: CASSSGTETGELFF. The CDR3 DNA sequence: TGCGCCAGCAGCTCCGGGACTGAAACCGGGGAGCTGTTTTTT.

The V and J genes are TRBV5-6 and TRBJ1-4; no definite D call. The CDR3 extends over 13 amino acids. V dropped 0 bases and J dropped 7 bases, with 7 bases sitting between them. The V gene's germline CDR1 is SGHDT and CDR2 YYEEEE. Here the CDR3 DNA reads TGTGCCAGCAGCTTGGCCCGGGTTGAAAAACTGTTTTTT. This gives the protein CASSLARVEKLFF.

This rearrangement joins TRBV19 to TRBJ1-2, with TRBD1 matching 8 bases. CDR3 size: 14 residues. Germline V gives CDR1 LNHDA, CDR2 SQIVND (reference sequence). V was pared by 10 bases and J by 0 bases, with 7 bases of the junction left unmatched. CDR3 region: CAIKRTGSNYGYTF. The CDR3 DNA sequence: TGTGCCATAAAAAGGACAGGGTCTAACTATGGCTACACCTTC.

The chain employs TRBV2 and TRBJ2-3; D unclear. This CDR3 spans 14 amino acids. Looked up from germline, CDR1 is SNHLY and CDR2 is FYNNEI. Trimming removed 5 bases at V and 1 base at J, with 10 bases between. CDR3 protein: CASSPRRGTDTQYF. In DNA form, the CDR3 reads TGTGCCAGCAGTCCGAGGAGAGGCACAGATACGCAGTATTTT. Full variable domain (rest looked up from reference TRBV2 and TRBJ2-3): EPEVTQTPSHQVTQMGQEVILRCVPISNHLYFYWYRQILGQKVEFLVSFYNNEISEKSEIFDDQFSVERPDGSNFTLKIRSTKLEDSAMYFCASSPRRGTDTQYFGPGTRLTVL.

The chain has TRBV7-6 and TRBJ2-3; a possible D gene is TRBD2 (6 bases). Trimming left V 1 base short and J 0 bases short, with 8 bases between. The CDR3 is made up of 15 amino acids. CDR1 and CDR2 from the germline V gene are SGHVS and FNYEAQ. In DNA form, the CDR3 reads TGTGCCAGCAGCTTAGGGACTACTAGCACAGATACGCAGTATTTT. It codes for CASSLGTTSTDTQYF.

The V and J genes are TRBV4-1 and TRBJ2-5, with 16 bases matching TRBD2. The CDR3 length is 18 residues. V lost 0 bases to trimming and J lost 5 bases; unmatched junction nucleotides: 6. Germline values: CDR1 MGHRA, CDR2 YSYEKL. In DNA, the CDR3 is TGCGCCAGCAGCCAAGACTTGGGACTAGCGGGGGGGCTGGAGACCCAGTACTTC. Its protein is CASSQDLGLAGGLETQYF.

J is TRBJ1-6 and V is TRBV4-1; D gene uncertain. V lost 0 bases, J lost 9 bases, and 9 bases lay in between. Looked up from germline, CDR1 is MGHRA and CDR2 is YSYEKL. This CDR3 comprises 14 residues. DNA for the CDR3: TGCGCCAGCAGCCAAGAGTTTGGAGTTTCACCCCTCCACTTT. Its translation: CASSQEFGVSPLHF.

The gene calls are TRBV6-6 and TRBJ2-7; D possibly corresponds to TRBD2 (5 bases). This CDR3 has 12 residues. Germline V gene sequence: CDR1 MNHNY, CDR2 SVGAGI (reference sequence). Trimming shortened V by 5 bases and J by 6 bases, and 11 bases separated the two germline ends. CDR3 in DNA: TGTGCCAGCAGTAGGGAGCTTCTCGAGCAGTACTTC. This translates into CASSRELLEQYF.

The CDR3 DNA is TGTGCCAGCAGCCCCGGGACAGGGCTCTTGAACACTGAAGCTTTCTTT. As protein: CASSPGTGLLNTEAFF. This chain connects TRBV7-2 to TRBJ1-1, with 9 bases lining up with TRBD1. This CDR3 comprises 16 residues. Trimming at V came to 5 bases and at J to 0 bases, leaving 7 bases not matched to a gene. Germline CDR1 SGHTA, CDR2 FQGNSA.

The chain couples TRBV7-2 to TRBJ1-1; D may be TRBD1 (5 bases). Germline CDR1 SGHTA, CDR2 FQGNSA. CDR3 length: 14 amino acids. Trimming stripped 3 bases from V and 3 bases from J, with 11 bases between. The CDR3 region is CASSLEGGDTEAFF. In nucleotides, the CDR3 is TGTGCCAGCAGCTTGGAAGGAGGGGACACTGAAGCTTTCTTT.

The rearrangement links TRBV9 to TRBJ1-3, with 10 bases aligning to TRBD1. Per germline, CDR1 SGDLS and CDR2 YYNGEE. This CDR3 is built from 16 residues. Trimming took 3 bases from V and 4 from J; bases not matched to a gene: 7. The CDR3 protein is CASSEALDRGGNTIYF. The CDR3 nucleotides read TGTGCCAGCAGCGAAGCCCTGGACAGGGGGGGAAACACCATATATTTT.

Worth noting for this clone: A much larger clone differs from this one at a single base, so this may be a read error. This chain links TRBV10-2 with TRBJ1-5, with D possibly being TRBD1 (5 bases). Trimming removed 6 bases from V and 0 bases from J, with 6 bases in between. Germline V gives CDR1 WSHSY, CDR2 SAAADI. The CDR3 extends over 13 amino acids. This CDR3 is CASSQGSNQPQHF. The CDR3 DNA is TGCGCCAGCAGCCAGGGTAGCAATCAGCCCCAGCATTTT.

The rearrangement joins TRBV27 to TRBJ2-1, with D possibly TRBD2 on 6 matching bases. Germline CDR1 and CDR2: MNHEY and SMNVEV (reference sequence). Trimming removed 10 bases at V and 5 bases at J, with 18 bases between. CDR3 size: 14 residues. The CDR3 nucleotides are TGTGCCACCGGGCGGGACTCCCTAAACAATGAGCAGTTCTTC. Its translation: CATGRDSLNNEQFF.

Worth noting for this clone: This sample includes further DNA sequences coding for the same CDR3. This CDR3 is CASSVGRGEQYF. In DNA form, the CDR3 reads TGTGCCAGCAGCGTAGGGAGGGGTGAGCAGTACTTC. The chain links TRBV9 to TRBJ2-7, with D possibly TRBD2 on 6 matching bases. Germline values: CDR1 SGDLS, CDR2 YYNGEE. Trimming left V 0 bases short and J 7 bases short, with 8 bases between. The CDR3 runs 12 residues.

The rearrangement joins TRBV5-6 to TRBJ2-1; TRBD2 aligns across 9 bases. This CDR3 has 17 amino acids. Germline lookup yields CDR1 SGHDT and CDR2 YYEEEE. J gave up 6 bases and V 3 bases, and 13 bases lay outside the gene matches. The CDR3 sequence: CASSSRALAGISNEQFF. The CDR3 DNA sequence: TGTGCCAGCAGCTCCCGAGCCCTAGCGGGGATTAGCAATGAGCAGTTCTTC.